Listed here are 21 T cell receptor beta chains from one sample, sequenced in a study of blood T cells in healthy people across ages. A sample-barcoded 5' primer and a J-beta primer mix were used in a second PCR of about 7 to 12 cycles. One entry per CDR3 protein results from TCRdb running MiXCR on the 5' RACE reads. The repertoire includes fewer than 1.5 million distinct CDR3 sequences, roughly 40% of them detected once, and approximately 7.9% sits in the top ten. The sample consisted of blood. The receptor set was obtained from a woman between 18 and 29 years old in good health.

This clonotype was observed a few times. V gene TRBV4-1 combines with J gene TRBJ2-7, with 8 positions matching TRBD1. With V trimmed by 1 base and J by 7 bases, 9 bases remained unmatched. The CDR3 is 15 residues long. Germline V gene lookup returns CDR1 MGHRA and CDR2 YSYEKL. CDR3 sequence: CASSQVGAGGVEQYF. As DNA, the CDR3 is TGCGCCAGCAGCCAAGTGGGAGCAGGGGGCGTAGAGCAGTACTTC.

The table lists this clonotype with a few counts. The gene calls are TRBV20-1 and TRBJ2-1; the match to TRBD1 covers 9 bases. Trimming took 5 bases from V and 4 from J; bases not matched to a gene: 12. Germline V lookup: CDR1 DFQATT, CDR2 SNEGSKA (reference sequence). This CDR3 comprises 16 residues. The CDR3 sequence: CSAVPVRDRVYNEQFF. CDR3 bases: TGCAGTGCTGTACCTGTTAGGGACAGGGTTTACAATGAGCAGTTCTTC.

J is TRBJ2-2 and V is TRBV7-9; 9 bases are a match to TRBD2. The CDR3 spans 15 residues. Germline-derived CDR1 and CDR2 are SEHNR and FQNEAQ (reference sequence). Trimming took 4 bases from V and 4 from J; bases not matched to a gene: 4. CDR3 nucleotide sequence: TGTGCCAGCAGCTCCAGCGGGAGGATCACCGGGGAGCTGTTTTTT. It is translated as CASSSSGRITGELFF.

This clonotype has a handful of counts. The chain employs TRBV5-1 and TRBJ1-1, with D hard to call. The germline V and J ends were trimmed by 4 bases and 10 bases, with 20 bases remaining between them. Germline V gene data show CDR1 as SGHRS and CDR2 as YFSETQ. The CDR3 is made up of 14 amino acids. The DNA of the CDR3 is TGCGCCAGCAGCCCCGGCATGGGGTCTCGGGTAGCTTTCTTT. It is translated as CASSPGMGSRVAFF.

The chain has TRBV10-3 and TRBJ1-5; no definite D call. This CDR3 is 14 amino acids long. The germline CDR1 and CDR2 sequences are ENHRY and SYGVKD. Trimming took off 3 bases at V and 1 base at J, with 7 bases between the two ends. CDR3 loop: CAISESWSNQPQHF. CDR3 bases: TGTGCCATCAGTGAAAGTTGGAGCAATCAGCCCCAGCATTTT.

This clonotype was observed a handful of times. The rearrangement uses TRBV18 and TRBJ2-7; D possibly uses TRBD1 or TRBD2 (6 bases each). The CDR3 contains 14 residues. With 2 bases removed from V and 5 bases from J, the gap between germline ends came to 13 bases. In germline, CDR1 is KGHSH, CDR2 LQKENI. The DNA for the CDR3 is TGTGCCAGCTCACCAAGGGGGGCCCCTAACGAGCAGTACTTC. It specifies CASSPRGAPNEQYF.

This clonotype was counted a few times. The chain joins TRBV7-3 to TRBJ2-3, with TRBD2 matching 9 bases. Germline CDR1 reads SGHTA; CDR2 reads FQGTGA. With 3 bases clipped from V and 2 bases from J, the junction kept 12 bases outside the gene matches. CDR3 length: 18 residues. CDR3 sequence (DNA): TGTGCCAGCAGCTTTCAAGCGGCAGGCGGGGGGGCCACAGATACGCAGTATTTT. It translates to CASSFQAAGGGATDTQYF.

This clonotype was detected once. In DNA form, the CDR3 reads TGTGCCAGCAGCAACCGGGACTACAACCCTTACAATGAGCAGTTCTTC. Amino acid sequence: CASSNRDYNPYNEQFF. The gene calls are TRBV7-2 and TRBJ2-1; 7 bases match TRBD2. Trimming removed 5 bases from V and 4 bases from J; junction bases left unmatched: 11. Per the germline V gene, CDR1 is SGHTA and CDR2 is FQGNSA. The CDR3 runs to 16 residues.

This chain uses TRBV25-1 with TRBJ2-5; D unresolved. The CDR3 loop spans 12 amino acids. V lost 6 bases to trimming and J lost 4 bases, with 9 bases between them. The V gene's germline CDR1 is MGHDK and CDR2 SYGVNS. CDR3 loop: CASSQDPETQYF. CDR3 nucleotide sequence: TGTGCCAGCAGCCAAGACCCAGAGACCCAGTACTTC.

This clonotype has just a few counts. V is TRBV5-6 and J is TRBJ2-3, with 8 positions matching TRBD2. Germline V gene data show CDR1 as SGHDT and CDR2 as YYEEEE. There are 15 residues in the CDR3. V lost 3 bases and J lost 2; bases outside the gene matches: 5. The CDR3 sequence: CASSSKRGNTDTQYF. The DNA of the CDR3 is TGTGCCAGCAGCTCCAAGCGGGGGAACACAGATACGCAGTATTTT.

This rearrangement joins TRBV3-1 to TRBJ1-1; 10 bases are shared with TRBD1. Germline V gene lookup returns CDR1 LGHDT and CDR2 YNNKEL (reference sequence). The CDR3 contains 13 residues. J gave up 11 bases and V 3 bases, and 6 bases lay outside the gene matches. CDR3 region: CASSQGQGMVAFF. CDR3 nucleotide sequence: TGTGCCAGCAGCCAGGGACAGGGGATGGTGGCTTTCTTT.

The chain couples TRBV9 to TRBJ2-3; 7 nucleotides line up with TRBD1. J lost 2 bases, V lost 6 bases, and 9 bases had no gene match. The CDR3 has 15 amino acids. Germline V CDR1 and CDR2: SGDLS, YYNGEE. This CDR3 is CASNLLGGHTDTQYF. CDR3 nucleotide sequence: TGTGCCAGCAACCTGTTAGGGGGCCACACAGATACGCAGTATTTT.

Remarks on this clonotype: Germline and junction disagree at one end, which may indicate a read error. V usage is TRBV5-1 and J usage is TRBJ2-1, with 9 bases matching TRBD2. The CDR3 runs 16 residues. Germline values: CDR1 SGHRS, CDR2 YFSETQ. The CDR3 is CASSPSGGKMDNEQFF. CDR3 DNA sequence: TGCGCCAGCAGCCCCAGCGGGGGGAAGATGGACAATGAACAGTTCTTC.

This clonotype was recorded a few times. The CDR3 loop is CASSLRGGQPQHF. CDR3 DNA: TGCGCCAGCAGCTTGAGGGGGGGGCAGCCCCAGCATTTT. This chain connects TRBV4-1 to TRBJ1-5; tentative D call: TRBD1 (6 bases). The germline V gene encodes CDR1 MGHRA and CDR2 YSYEKL. This CDR3 is 13 amino acids long. Trimming left V 5 bases short and J 7 bases short, with 12 bases between.

This clonotype was seen a few times. This chain links TRBV20-1 with TRBJ2-5; 10 bases match TRBD2. The germline CDR1 and CDR2 sequences are DFQATT and SNEGSKA (reference sequence). The J segment lost 2 bases and the V segment lost 3 bases, leaving 6 bases of the junction unmatched. CDR3 length: 15 residues. CDR3 nucleotide sequence: TGCAGTGCTAGGAAGGCTAGCGGGGGACAAGAGACCCAGTACTTC. Its translation is CSARKASGGQETQYF.

V and J are TRBV11-2 and TRBJ1-4; D ambiguous. The V end was cut by 2 bases, the J end by 7 bases, with 20 bases between. Germline V gene lookup returns CDR1 SGHAT and CDR2 FQNNGV. CDR3 length equals 17 residues. This chain's CDR3 is CASSLFMSAGAPEKLFF. The CDR3 coding sequence is TGTGCCAGCAGCTTATTTATGTCCGCAGGAGCTCCTGAAAAACTGTTTTTT.

This clonotype came up a few times. The gene calls are TRBV10-3 and TRBJ1-1, with 7 bases identical to TRBD1. V trimming: 7 bases; J trimming: 1 base; junction bases outside the gene matches: 3. CDR1 and CDR2 (germline): ENHRY, SYGVKD. The CDR3 is 13 amino acids. The CDR3 protein is CAITAGGNTEAFF. Written as DNA, the CDR3 is TGTGCCATCACGGCAGGGGGGAACACTGAAGCTTTCTTT.

The gene calls are TRBV6-6 and TRBJ1-4; the D is unclear. CDR1 is MNHNY and CDR2 is SVGAGI in the germline V gene (reference sequence). Deletions cut 2 bases from V and 7 bases from J, with 20 bases between. The CDR3 covers 17 residues. The CDR3 DNA reads as TGTGCCAGCAGTTACACCGCCAGCAAGGCTCGGGGTGAAAAACTGTTTTTT. Translated: CASSYTASKARGEKLFF.

This chain connects TRBV7-9 to TRBJ1-5; weak D call: TRBD1 (5 bases). Trimming took 7 bases from V and 4 from J, leaving 20 bases between them. CDR3 length: 16 residues. CDR1 SEHNR and CDR2 FQNEAQ come from the germline V gene (reference sequence). CDR3 sequence reads: CASTLMAGGDNQPQHF. Written as DNA, the CDR3 is TGTGCCAGCACCCTAATGGCGGGGGGGGATAATCAGCCCCAGCATTTT. The whole variable domain, remainder taken from reference TRBV7-9 and TRBJ1-5, is DTGVSQNPRHKITKRGQNVTFRCDPISEHNRLYWYRQTLGQGPEFLTYFQNEAQLEKSRLLSDRFSAERPKGSFSTLEIQRTEQGDSAMYLCASTLMAGGDNQPQHFGDGTRLSIL.

In its sample, this clonotype was seen a few times. The chain couples TRBV3-1 to TRBJ2-7, with D perhaps matching TRBD2 (6 bases). Germline V gene lookup returns CDR1 LGHDT and CDR2 YNNKEL (reference sequence). Trimming cost V 5 bases and J 2 bases, with 13 bases left between them. The CDR3 extends over 14 amino acids. CDR3 residues: CASSDHSGTYEQYF. In nucleotides, the CDR3 is TGTGCCAGCAGCGATCATAGCGGAACCTACGAGCAGTACTTC.

The V call is TRBV20-1, the J call TRBJ2-1; D is possibly TRBD2 (5 bases). V was pared by 5 bases and J by 0 bases, with 20 bases between. The germline gives CDR1 DFQATT, CDR2 SNEGSKA (reference sequence). The CDR3 runs 17 residues. For the CDR3, the DNA is TGCAGTGCTGACCATAACTCCGCTACTAGCTCCTACAATGAGCAGTTCTTC. This sequence encodes CSADHNSATSSYNEQFF.